The clone carrying this TCR beta chain was seen a few times. This entry belongs to a study of T cell repertoires in cytomegalovirus infection. MiXCR, run by TCRdb on the reads, gives a single entry per CDR3 protein. The data show around 200,000 distinct CDR3 sequences, about a sixth seen once. The clonotype was recovered from a human donor in good health (CMV status not recorded). Some clones in this sample may be carry-over from other donors' samples. Sequenced: CD8+ T cells from PBMCs.

The DNA for the CDR3 is TGTGCCAGGGCGACAAACATGAACACTGAAGCTTTCTTT. It translates to CARATNMNTEAFF. This chain connects TRBV28 to TRBJ1-1; D remains ambiguous. Germline CDR1 reads MDHEN; CDR2 reads SYDVKM. The CDR3 runs to 13 residues. Trimming cost V 9 bases and J 0 bases, with 11 bases left between them.